This is a list of T cell receptor beta chains from one sample in a study of PD-L1 blockade in urothelial cancer. Assay used: immunoSEQ multiplex PCR; TCRdb lists only in-frame clones, some missing. The data contain about 86,000 clones, about 85% of them singletons. The sequences come from PBMCs, collected around atezolizumab (anti-PD-L1) treatment. All receptors come from a man aged 55-75 years with urothelial cancer. CDR3s include the opening cysteine and the closing phenylalanine or tryptophan. A D gene is named only where the DNA matches it firmly. A clone size is listed for some rows: how often the clone was seen (once, few, many), or a class if it is expanded.

V gene	clone size	J gene	D gene	CDR3 protein	CDR3 DNA
TRBV7-2	.	TRBJ1-5	.	CASSSGNQPQHF	TGTGCCAGCAGCTCAGGCAATCAGCCCCAGCATTTT
TRBV19	.	TRBJ2-2	.	CASSMGQGGAGELFF	TGTGCCAGTAGTATGGGCCAAGGGGGGGCCGGGGAGCTGTTTTTT
TRBV7-7	.	TRBJ2-5	TRBD1	CASSSRRGQGETQYF	TGTGCTAGCAGCTCCCGCAGGGGGCAGGGGGAGACCCAGTACTTC
TRBV5-1	.	TRBJ1-5	TRBD1	CASSWGQGSNQPQHF	TGCGCCAGCAGCTGGGGACAGGGGAGCAATCAGCCCCAGCATTTT
TRBV14	.	TRBJ2-5	.	CASSQMNEQETQYF	TGTGCCAGCAGCCAGATGAACGAGCAAGAGACCCAGTACTTC
TRBV27	.	TRBJ2-7	TRBD1	CASSPGTAFSYEQYF	TGTGCCAGCAGTCCCGGGACAGCCTTTTCCTACGAGCAGTACTTC
TRBV4-1	.	TRBJ1-1	TRBD1	CASSRGNDRAYREAFF	TGCGCCAGCAGCCGCGGTAATGACAGGGCCTATCGTGAAGCTTTCTTT
TRBV19	.	TRBJ2-3	.	CASTQSRDTYTDTQYF	TGTGCCAGTACCCAATCCCGGGACACCTACACAGATACGCAGTATTTT
TRBV11-3	.	TRBJ1-1	.	CASSLEARNTEAFF	TGTGCCAGCAGCTTGGAGGCCCGGAACACTGAAGCTTTCTTT
TRBV7-3	.	TRBJ2-3	.	CASSSGTDTQYF	TGTGCCAGCAGTAGCGGCACAGATACGCAGTATTTT
TRBV7-3	.	TRBJ1-1	TRBD1	CASSLQGAGRTEAFF	TGTGCCAGCAGCTTACAGGGGGCTGGGAGGACTGAAGCTTTCTTT
TRBV7-6	once	TRBJ2-2	TRBD1	CASSQGQGSTGELFF	TGTGCCAGCAGCCAGGGACAGGGTTCCACCGGGGAGCTGTTTTTT
TRBV30	.	TRBJ1-5	.	CAWSPPGGYQPQHF	TGTGCCTGGAGTCCCCCCGGGGGATATCAGCCCCAGCATTTT
TRBV6-6	.	TRBJ2-5	TRBD1	CASSYSVGTAQETQYF	TGTGCCAGCAGTTACTCCGTAGGGACAGCACAAGAGACCCAGTACTTC
TRBV27	once	TRBJ2-5	TRBD1	CASRQGLLETQYF	TGTGCCAGCCGACAGGGTTTGTTAGAGACCCAGTACTTC
TRBV7-9	.	TRBJ1-4	TRBD1	CASSRTGGAQEKLFF	TGTGCCAGCAGCCGGACAGGGGGCGCTCAGGAAAAACTGTTTTTT